The clone carrying this TCR beta chain occurred a few times. This specimen belongs to a study of cytomegalovirus exposure and HLA in healthy donors. The CDR3 totals 16 residues. Germline CDR1 SGHRS, CDR2 YFSETQ. J was trimmed by 0 bases and V by 0 bases; bases with no gene match: 6. In the PCR, 60 Vbeta and 13 Jbeta primers were used. Profiled with immunoSEQ multiplex PCR; TCRdb holds only in-frame clones, not every one. This sample carries a few hundred thousand clones, just over 75% of them seen once, and the ten largest clones take less than 3.5%. Sequencing input: PBMCs. This TCR derives from a woman between 55 and 75 years old in good health and CMV-seropositive. The chain recombines TRBV5-1 with TRBJ2-7; 7 nucleotides match TRBD2. This chain's CDR3 is CASSLVSGGTSYEQYF. CDR3 coding DNA: TGCGCCAGCAGCTTGGTTTCGGGGGGTACCTCCTACGAGCAGTACTTC.